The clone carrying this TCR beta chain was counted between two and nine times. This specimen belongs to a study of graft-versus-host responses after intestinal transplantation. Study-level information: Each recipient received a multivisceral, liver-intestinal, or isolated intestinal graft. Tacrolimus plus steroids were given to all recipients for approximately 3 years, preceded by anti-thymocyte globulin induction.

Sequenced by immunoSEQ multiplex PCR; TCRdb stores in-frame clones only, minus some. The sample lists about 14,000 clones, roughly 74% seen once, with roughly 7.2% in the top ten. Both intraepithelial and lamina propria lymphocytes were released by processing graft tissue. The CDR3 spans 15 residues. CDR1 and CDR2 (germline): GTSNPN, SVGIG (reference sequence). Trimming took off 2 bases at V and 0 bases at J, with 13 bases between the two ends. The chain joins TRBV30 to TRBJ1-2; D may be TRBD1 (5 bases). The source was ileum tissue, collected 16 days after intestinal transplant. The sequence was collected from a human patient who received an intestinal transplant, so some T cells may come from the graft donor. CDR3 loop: CAWSSQGIANYGYTF. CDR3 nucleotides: TGTGCCTGGAGTTCCCAGGGAATAGCTAACTATGGCTACACCTTC.